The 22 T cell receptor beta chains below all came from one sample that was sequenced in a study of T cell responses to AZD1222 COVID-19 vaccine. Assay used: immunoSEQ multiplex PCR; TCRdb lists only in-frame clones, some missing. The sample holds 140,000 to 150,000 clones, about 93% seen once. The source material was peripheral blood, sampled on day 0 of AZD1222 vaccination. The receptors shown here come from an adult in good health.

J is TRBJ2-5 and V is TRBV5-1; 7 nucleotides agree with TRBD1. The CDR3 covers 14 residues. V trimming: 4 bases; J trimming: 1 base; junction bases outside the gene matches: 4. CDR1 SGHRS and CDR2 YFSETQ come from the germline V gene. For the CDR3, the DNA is TGCGCCAGCAGCACACAGGGGACCCAAGAGACCCAGTACTTC. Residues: CASSTQGTQETQYF.

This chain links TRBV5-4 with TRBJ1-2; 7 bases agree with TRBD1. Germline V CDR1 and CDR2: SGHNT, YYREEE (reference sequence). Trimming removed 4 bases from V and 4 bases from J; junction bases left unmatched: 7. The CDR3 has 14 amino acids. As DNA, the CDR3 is TGTGCCAGCAGCCCACAGGGGAACGGCTATGGCTACACCTTC. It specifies CASSPQGNGYGYTF.

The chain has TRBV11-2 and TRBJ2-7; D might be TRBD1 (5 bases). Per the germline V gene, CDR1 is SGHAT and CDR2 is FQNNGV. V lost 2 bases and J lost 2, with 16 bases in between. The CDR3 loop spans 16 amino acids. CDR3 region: CASSLMSGQNPYEQYF. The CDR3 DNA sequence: TGTGCCAGCAGCTTAATGTCAGGGCAGAACCCCTACGAGCAGTACTTC. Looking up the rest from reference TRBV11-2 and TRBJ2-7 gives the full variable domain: EAGVAQSPRYKIIEKRQSVAFWCNPISGHATLYWYQQILGQGPKLLIQFQNNGVVDDSQLPKDRFSAERLKGVDSTLKIQPAKLEDSAVYLCASSLMSGQNPYEQYFGPGTRLTVT.

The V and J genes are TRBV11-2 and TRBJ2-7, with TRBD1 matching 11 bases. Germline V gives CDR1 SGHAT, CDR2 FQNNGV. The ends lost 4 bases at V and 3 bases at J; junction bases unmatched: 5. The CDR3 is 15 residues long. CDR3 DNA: TGTGCCAGCAGCTCCGGGACAGGGGGAGGCTACGAGCAGTACTTC. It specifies CASSSGTGGGYEQYF.

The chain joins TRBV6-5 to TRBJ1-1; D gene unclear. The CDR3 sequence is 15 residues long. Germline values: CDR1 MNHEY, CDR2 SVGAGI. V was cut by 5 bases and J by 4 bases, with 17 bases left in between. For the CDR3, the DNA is TGTGCCAGCAGTACCCTAAGGGAGTGGGTCACTGAAGCTTTCTTT. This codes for CASSTLREWVTEAFF.

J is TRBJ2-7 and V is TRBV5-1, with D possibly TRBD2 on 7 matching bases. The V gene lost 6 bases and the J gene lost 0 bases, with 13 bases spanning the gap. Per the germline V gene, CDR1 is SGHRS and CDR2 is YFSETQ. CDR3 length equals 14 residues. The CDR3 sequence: CASMEGGSSYEQYF. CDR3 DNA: TGCGCCAGCATGGAGGGGGGGAGCTCCTACGAGCAGTACTTC.

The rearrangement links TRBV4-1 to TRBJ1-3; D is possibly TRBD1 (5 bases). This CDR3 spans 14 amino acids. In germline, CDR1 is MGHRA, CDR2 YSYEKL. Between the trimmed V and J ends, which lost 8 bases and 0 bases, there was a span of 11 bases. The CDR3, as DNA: TGCGCCAGCGGACGGACATTCTCTGGAAACACCATATATTTT. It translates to CASGRTFSGNTIYF.

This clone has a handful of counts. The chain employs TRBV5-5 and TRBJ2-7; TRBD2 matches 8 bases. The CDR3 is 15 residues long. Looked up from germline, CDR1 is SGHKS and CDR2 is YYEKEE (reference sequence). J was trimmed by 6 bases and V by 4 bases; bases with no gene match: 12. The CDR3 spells CASSTGGQGIVEQYF. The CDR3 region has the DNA TGTGCCAGCAGCACGGGAGGGCAGGGGATCGTCGAGCAGTACTTC.

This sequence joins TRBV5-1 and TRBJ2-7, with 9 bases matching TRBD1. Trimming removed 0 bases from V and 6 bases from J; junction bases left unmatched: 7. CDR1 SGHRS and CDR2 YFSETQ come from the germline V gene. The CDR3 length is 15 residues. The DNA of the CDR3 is TGCGCCAGCAGCTTGGCCGGGACAGGGTTTCGCGAGCAGTACTTC. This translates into CASSLAGTGFREQYF. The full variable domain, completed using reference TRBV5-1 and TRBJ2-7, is KAGVTQTPRYLIKTRGQQVTLSCSPISGHRSVSWYQQTPGQGLQFLFEYFSETQRNKGNFPGRFSGRQFSNSRSEMNVSTLELGDSALYLCASSLAGTGFREQYFGPGTRLTVT.

The CDR3 bases are TGTGCCAGCAGCCCCCTGGGACTAGCGGGTGTCCTAGCCAAAAACATTCAGTACTTC. As protein: CASSPLGLAGVLAKNIQYF. The chain joins TRBV7-2 to TRBJ2-4, with 12 bases matching TRBD2. CDR3 size: 19 residues. Germline values: CDR1 SGHTA, CDR2 FQGNSA. V dropped 5 bases and J dropped 0; count of bases not matched to a gene: 11.

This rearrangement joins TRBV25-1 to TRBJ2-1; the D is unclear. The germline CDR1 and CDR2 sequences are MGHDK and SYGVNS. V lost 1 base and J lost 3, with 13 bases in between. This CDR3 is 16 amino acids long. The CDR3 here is CASSEWGGQFYNEQFF. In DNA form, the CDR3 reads TGTGCCAGCAGTGAATGGGGTGGGCAGTTCTACAATGAGCAGTTCTTC. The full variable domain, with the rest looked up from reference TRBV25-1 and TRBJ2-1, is EADIYQTPRYLVIGTGKKITLECSQTMGHDKMYWYQQDPGMELHLIHYSYGVNSTEKGDLSSESTVSRIRTEHFPLTLESARPSHTSQYLCASSEWGGQFYNEQFFGPGTRLTVL.

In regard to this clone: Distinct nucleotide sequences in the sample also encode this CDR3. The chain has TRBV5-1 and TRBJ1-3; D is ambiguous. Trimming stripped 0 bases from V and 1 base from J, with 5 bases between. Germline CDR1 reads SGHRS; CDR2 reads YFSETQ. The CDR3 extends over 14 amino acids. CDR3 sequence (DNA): TGCGCCAGCAGCTTGGGGAGGTCTGGAAACACCATATATTTT. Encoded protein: CASSLGRSGNTIYF.

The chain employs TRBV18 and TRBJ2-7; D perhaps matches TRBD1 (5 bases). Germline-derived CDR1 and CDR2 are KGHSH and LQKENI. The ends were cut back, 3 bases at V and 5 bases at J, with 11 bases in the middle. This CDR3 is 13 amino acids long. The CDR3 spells CASSPGRADEQYF. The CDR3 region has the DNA TGTGCCAGCTCACCCGGCAGGGCCGACGAGCAGTACTTC.

In nucleotides, the CDR3 is TGTGCCAGCAGCGTAGATGGAACCGGGGAGCTGTTTTTT. Its protein is CASSVDGTGELFF. The chain employs TRBV9 and TRBJ2-2; D ambiguous. Germline CDR1 and CDR2: SGDLS and YYNGEE. Trimming removed 0 bases at V and 5 bases at J, with 5 bases between. The CDR3 extends over 13 amino acids.

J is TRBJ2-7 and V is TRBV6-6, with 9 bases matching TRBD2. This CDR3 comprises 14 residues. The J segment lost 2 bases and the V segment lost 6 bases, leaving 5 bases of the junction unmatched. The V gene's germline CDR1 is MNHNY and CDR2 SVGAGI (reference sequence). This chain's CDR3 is CASRLAGSTYEQYF. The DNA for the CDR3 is TGTGCCAGCAGGCTAGCGGGGTCTACCTACGAGCAGTACTTC.

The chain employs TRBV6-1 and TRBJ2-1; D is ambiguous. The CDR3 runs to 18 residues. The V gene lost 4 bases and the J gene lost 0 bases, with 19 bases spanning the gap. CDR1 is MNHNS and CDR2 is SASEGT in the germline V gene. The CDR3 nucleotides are TGTGCCAGCAGTGTAGGGTCGAGTGGATTGAGCTCCTACAATGAGCAGTTCTTC. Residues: CASSVGSSGLSSYNEQFF.

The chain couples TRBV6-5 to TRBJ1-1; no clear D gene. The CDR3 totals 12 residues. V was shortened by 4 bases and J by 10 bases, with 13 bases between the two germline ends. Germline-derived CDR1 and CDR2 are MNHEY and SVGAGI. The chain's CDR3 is CASSSSTRGAFF. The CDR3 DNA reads TGTGCCAGCAGTTCTTCCACACGGGGAGCTTTCTTT.

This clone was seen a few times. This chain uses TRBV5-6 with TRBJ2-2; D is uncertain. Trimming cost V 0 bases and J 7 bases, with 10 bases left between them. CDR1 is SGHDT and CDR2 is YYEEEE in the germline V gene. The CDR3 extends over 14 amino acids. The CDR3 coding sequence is TGTGCCAGCAGCTTGGGGGTAGGGCACGGGGAGCTGTTTTTT. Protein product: CASSLGVGHGELFF.

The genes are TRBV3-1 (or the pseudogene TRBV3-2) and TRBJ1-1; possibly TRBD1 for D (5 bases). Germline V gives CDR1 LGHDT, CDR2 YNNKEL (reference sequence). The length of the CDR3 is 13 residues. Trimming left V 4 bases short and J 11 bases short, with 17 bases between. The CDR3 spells CASSPWDEMGAFF. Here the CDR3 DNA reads TGTGCCAGCAGCCCCTGGGACGAGATGGGGGCTTTCTTT.

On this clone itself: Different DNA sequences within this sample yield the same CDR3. The DNA of the CDR3 is TGCAGTGCTAGAGGCAACACTGAAGCTTTCTTT. It specifies CSARGNTEAFF. The rearrangement links TRBV20-1 to TRBJ1-1, with D unresolved. Germline V CDR1 and CDR2: DFQATT, SNEGSKA (reference sequence). Trimming pared 1 base from V and 2 bases from J, leaving 2 bases between. The CDR3 extends over 11 amino acids.

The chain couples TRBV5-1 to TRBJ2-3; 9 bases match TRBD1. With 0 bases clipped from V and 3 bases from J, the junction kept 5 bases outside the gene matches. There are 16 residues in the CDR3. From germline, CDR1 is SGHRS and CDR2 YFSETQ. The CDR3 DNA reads TGCGCCAGCAGCTTGGCCCCGGACAGGGGTACAGATACGCAGTATTTT. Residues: CASSLAPDRGTDTQYF.

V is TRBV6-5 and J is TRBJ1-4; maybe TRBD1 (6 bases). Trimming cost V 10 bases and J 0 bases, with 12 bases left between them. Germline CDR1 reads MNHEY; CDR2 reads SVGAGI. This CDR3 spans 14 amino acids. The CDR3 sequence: CATSGGPTNEKLFF. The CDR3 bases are TGTGCCACCTCGGGGGGGCCAACTAATGAAAAACTGTTTTTT.